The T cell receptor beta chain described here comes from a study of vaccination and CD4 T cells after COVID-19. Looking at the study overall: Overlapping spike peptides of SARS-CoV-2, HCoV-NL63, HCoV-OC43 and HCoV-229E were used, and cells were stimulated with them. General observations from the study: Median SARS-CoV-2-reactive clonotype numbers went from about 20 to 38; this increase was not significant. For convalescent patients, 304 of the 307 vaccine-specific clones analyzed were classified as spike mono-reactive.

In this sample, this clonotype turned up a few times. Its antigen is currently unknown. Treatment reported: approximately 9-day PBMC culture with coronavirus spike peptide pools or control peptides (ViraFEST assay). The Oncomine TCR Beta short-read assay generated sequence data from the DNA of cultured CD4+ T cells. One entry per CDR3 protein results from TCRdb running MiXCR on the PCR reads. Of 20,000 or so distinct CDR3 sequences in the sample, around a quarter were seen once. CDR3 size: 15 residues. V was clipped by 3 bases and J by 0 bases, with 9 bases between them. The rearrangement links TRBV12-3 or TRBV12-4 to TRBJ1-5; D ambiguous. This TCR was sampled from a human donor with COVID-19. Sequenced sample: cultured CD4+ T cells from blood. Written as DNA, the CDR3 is TGTGCCAGCAGTTTTGGGGAAATTAGCAATCAGCCCCAGCATTTT. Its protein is CASSFGEISNQPQHF.